Sequencing of this T cell receptor (beta chain) was carried out in a study of T cell responses to AZD1222 COVID-19 vaccine. Findings and limits, study-wide: With two AZD1222 doses given, Spike-specific TCR breadth and depth both rose. Across the whole spike, CD4 TCRs peaked at regions 160-218 and 743-854.

For this clone: The antigen remains undetermined.

Samples with a second dose at about 4 or about 12 weeks were pooled together. The CDR3 loop spans 11 amino acids. Trimming shortened V by 1 base and J by 12 bases, and 10 bases separated the two germline ends. Germline CDR1 and CDR2: SEHNR and FQNEAQ (reference sequence). This table comes from immunoSEQ multiplex PCR, and its TCRdb copy is limited to in-frame clones, with some not included. The sample includes some 170,000 clones, about 91% of them seen just once. The genes are TRBV7-9 and TRBJ2-7, with D possibly being TRBD1 (6 bases). The receptor's source is an adult who received the AZD1222 COVID-19 vaccine. This sample comprised peripheral blood, obtained 28 days after the second AZD1222 dose. The CDR3 DNA reads as TGTGCCAGCAGCTTAGGGACAGCCACGTACTTC. Protein sequence: CASSLGTATYF.